A single sample gave rise to the 4 T cell receptor beta chains below, sequenced in a study of cytomegalovirus exposure and HLA in healthy donors. Amplification used 60 Vbeta primers and 13 Jbeta primers. Sequencing was performed with immunoSEQ multiplex PCR; in TCRdb, only in-frame clones are kept and a portion is missing. The sample includes tens of thousands of clones, approximately 64% of them seen just once. The source material was PBMCs. All receptors derive from a woman between 50 and 59 years old in good health and CMV-seropositive.

V usage is TRBV5-4 and J usage is TRBJ2-5, with D tentatively TRBD1 (6 bases). Germline V gene data show CDR1 as SGHNT and CDR2 as YYREEE (reference sequence). The CDR3 has 13 residues. Trimming took off 2 bases at V and 2 bases at J, with 7 bases between the two ends. The DNA of the CDR3 is TGTGCCAGCAGCTTCGGACAGCAAGAGACCCAGTACTTC. It is translated as CASSFGQQETQYF.

The chain has TRBV5-6 and TRBJ2-5; possibly TRBD1 for D (5 bases). Trimming cost V 2 bases and J 5 bases, with 10 bases left between them. The CDR3 covers 13 residues. CDR1 SGHDT and CDR2 YYEEEE come from the germline V gene. CDR3 residues: CASSLSGLETQYF. The DNA for the CDR3 is TGTGCCAGCAGCTTATCAGGGCTGGAGACCCAGTACTTC.

The CDR3 loop reads CTSSPTGGRGTGELFF. The CDR3 nucleotides read TGCACCAGCAGCCCCACAGGGGGAAGGGGCACCGGGGAGCTGTTTTTT. This chain connects TRBV1 to TRBJ2-2; the table's D call, TRBD1, was not checked against the DNA. TRBV1 is a pseudogene locus. The CDR3 consists of 16 residues.

The sample holds a few counts of this clone. The chain links TRBV7-9 to TRBJ2-1; D call uncertain. Trimming pared 7 bases from V and 5 bases from J, leaving 9 bases between. The CDR3 has 12 residues. The germline gives CDR1 SEHNR, CDR2 FQNEAQ (reference sequence). Written as DNA, the CDR3 is TGTGCCAGCACCACTACGGACAATGAGCAGTTCTTC. It yields the protein CASTTTDNEQFF.